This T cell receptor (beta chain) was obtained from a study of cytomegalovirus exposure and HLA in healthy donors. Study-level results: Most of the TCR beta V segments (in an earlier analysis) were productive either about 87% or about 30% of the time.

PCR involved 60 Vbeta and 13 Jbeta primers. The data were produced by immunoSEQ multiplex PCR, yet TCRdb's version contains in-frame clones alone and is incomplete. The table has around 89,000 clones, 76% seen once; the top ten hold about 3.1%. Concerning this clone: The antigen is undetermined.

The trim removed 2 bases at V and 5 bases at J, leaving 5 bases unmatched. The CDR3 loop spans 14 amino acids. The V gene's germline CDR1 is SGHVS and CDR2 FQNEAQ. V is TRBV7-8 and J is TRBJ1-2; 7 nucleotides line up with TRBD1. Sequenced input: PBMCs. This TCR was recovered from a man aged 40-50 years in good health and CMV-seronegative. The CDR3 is CASSLSRQGYGYTF. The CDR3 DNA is TGTGCCAGCAGCTTATCTCGACAGGGTTATGGCTACACCTTC.